These T cell receptor beta chains were read from a single sample in a study of CD4+ T cells in melanoma. The table came from immunoSEQ multiplex PCR; TCRdb's copy has only in-frame clones and leaves some out. The sample lists about 8,900 clones; 60% to 75% were seen once. Sequencing input: cells from a culture (not recorded whether cultured in vitro). Every receptor here comes from a human donor with melanoma. Both conserved end residues are part of each CDR3. The D gene is left open where the match is weak. Part of the rows lack a size; the others show once, few, many or a class for expanded clones.

>TRBV25-1|TRBJ2-7|once|TRBD1
TGTGCCAGCAGTGAAGGGTGGACAGGGAGTTCCTACGAGCAGTACTTC
CASSEGWTGSSYEQYF
>TRBV18|TRBJ2-5|NA|NA
TGTGCCAGCTCACCACCCGTCTCCCAAGAGACCCAGTACTTC
CASSPPVSQETQYF
>TRBV19|TRBJ2-2|NA|NA
TGTGCCAGTAAGCAATACCAGGGGACCACCGGGGAGCTGTTTTTT
CASKQYQGTTGELFF
>TRBV29-1|TRBJ1-5|few|TRBD1
TGCAGCGTCTTAATTTCGGGGACAGGGGGTCAGCCCCAGCATTTT
CSVLISGTGGQPQHF
>TRBV4-1|TRBJ2-5|NA|NA
TGCGCCAGCAGCCAATGGCAGGGGGAGACCCAGTACTTC
CASSQWQGETQYF
>TRBV5-5|TRBJ1-1|NA|NA
TGTGCCAGCAGCCTGGGGGGGGCGCCCAATGAAGCTTTCTTT
CASSLGGAPNEAFF
>TRBV19|TRBJ1-1|NA|TRBD1
TGTGCCAGTAGTATCGCCGGGACAGACTCTGGAGCTTTCTTT
CASSIAGTDSGAFF
>TRBV6-1|TRBJ1-1|once|NA
TGTGCCAGCAGACGGGGAGATATGAACACTGAAGCTTTCTTT
CASRRGDMNTEAFF
>TRBV15|TRBJ2-1|NA|TRBD1
TGTGCCACCCAGAGAACTCAGGGGGCGTTCTACAATGAGCAGTTCTTC
CATQRTQGAFYNEQFF
>TRBV6-1|TRBJ2-3|NA|NA
TGTGCCAGCAGGGGGAACACAGATACGCAGTATTTT
CASRGNTDTQYF
>TRBV2|TRBJ1-4|NA|NA
TGTGCCAGCAGTGATGGCGGCGGGAATGAAAAACTGTTTTTT
CASSDGGGNEKLFF
>TRBV10-1|TRBJ1-1|NA|NA
TGCGCCAGCAGTGAGTCGAACGGACCGAACACTGAAGCTTTCTTT
CASSESNGPNTEAFF
>TRBV6-5|TRBJ1-6|NA|NA
TGTGCCAGCACTAACGCCCCTGATTTTAATTCACCCCTCCACTTT
CASTNAPDFNSPLHF
>TRBV5-1|TRBJ2-5|NA|NA
TGCGCCAGCAGCTCAACCGGACTGGGATTTGGAGAGACCCAGTACTTC
CASSSTGLGFGETQYF
>TRBV6-6|TRBJ1-4|NA|NA
TGTGCCAGCGAGGGACCGGGCGGGGGTAGGAATGAAAAACTGTTTTTT
CASEGPGGGRNEKLFF
>TRBV19|TRBJ2-3|NA|NA
TGTGCCAGTAGTACTCGAGATACGCAGTATTTT
CASSTRDTQYF
>TRBV19|TRBJ1-2|few|NA
TGTGCCAGTAGTATTCGGACACTTGGCTACACCTTC
CASSIRTLGYTF
>TRBV30|TRBJ2-5|NA|NA
TGTGCCTGGGGGACCGCCGGGTCGCGGGATGAGACCCAGTACTTC
CAWGTAGSRDETQYF
>TRBV18|TRBJ2-1|NA|NA
TGTGCCAGCTCACCGGGGTTAGGTGCAGGGCAGTTCTTC
CASSPGLGAGQFF
>TRBV6-1|TRBJ1-5|NA|NA
TGTGCCAGCAGTGAATACAGGGTCCGCAATCAGCCCCAGCATTTT
CASSEYRVRNQPQHF
>TRBV5-1|TRBJ2-1|NA|TRBD2
TGCGCCAGCAGCCCCCTGCCTTCTAGCGGGGGGGCCAATGAGCAGTTCTTC
CASSPLPSSGGANEQFF
>TRBV18|TRBJ1-1|NA|NA
TGTGCCAGCTCACCTTCCGCGAACACTGAAGCTTTCTTT
CASSPSANTEAFF
>TRBV10-3|TRBJ2-7|NA|NA
TGTGCCATCAGACCTGAACTCGGCTCCTACGAGCAGTACTTC
CAIRPELGSYEQYF
>TRBV21-1|TRBJ2-1|NA|NA
TGTGCCAGCAGCAAAACCCCCGAAGGCTTTATCGAGGTCTTC
CASSKTPEGFIEVF
>TRBV6-6|TRBJ1-5|once|NA
TGTGCCAGCGGCGCGAGGAAACAGTCACGTCAGCCCCAGCATTTT
CASGARKQSRQPQHF
>TRBV9|TRBJ1-2|NA|NA
TGTGCCAGCAGCCGCAGAGGGGATGGCTACACCTTC
CASSRRGDGYTF
>TRBV10-3|TRBJ2-1|once|TRBD1
TGTGCCATCAGAGCTCCCGGGACAGGCAATGAGCAGTTCTTC
CAIRAPGTGNEQFF
>TRBV9|TRBJ1-2|NA|NA
TGTGCCAGCAGCGGGGAAGGGAGGATCTCCTATGGCTACACCTTC
CASSGEGRISYGYTF
>TRBV9|TRBJ1-2|NA|TRBD1
TGTGCCAGCAGCGTCTCCCCGCGGACAGGGAGCGGCTACTATGGCTACACCTTC
CASSVSPRTGSGYYGYTF
>TRBV6-1|TRBJ1-1|once|NA
TGTGCCAGCAGTGAAGCGCTTCGGTCCGAAGCTTTCTTT
CASSEALRSEAFF
>TRBV12-5|TRBJ2-5|NA|NA
TGTGCTAGTGGACGCGGGACAGCTCAAGAGACCCAGTACTTC
CASGRGTAQETQYF
>TRBV30|TRBJ1-5|NA|NA
TGTGCCTGGAATTATGGCCCGGGCGATCAGCCCCAGCATTTT
CAWNYGPGDQPQHF
>TRBV2|TRBJ1-2|NA|NA
TGTGCCAGCAGTGCAACGGGAGCCGTGAGAGGAGGCTACACCTTC
CASSATGAVRGGYTF
>TRBV5-6|TRBJ2-5|once|TRBD1
TGTGCCAGCAGCCCGGAGACAGGGTACGAGACCCAGTACTTC
CASSPETGYETQYF
>TRBV4-1|TRBJ1-2|NA|NA
TGCGCCAGCAGCCAAGTGCGGACGTCCCTTAGGGGCTACACCTTC
CASSQVRTSLRGYTF
>TRBV7-9|TRBJ1-1|NA|NA
TGTGCCAGCAGCGAGCAGGGGCAGGCTTTCTTT
CASSEQGQAFF
>TRBV7-3|TRBJ1-2|NA|NA
TGTGCCAGCAGCTTAGCCGTAGGGGACTATGGCTACACCTTC
CASSLAVGDYGYTF
>TRBV5-1|TRBJ2-3|NA|TRBD2
TGCGCCAGCGACGGGGGGAGCACAGATACGCAGTATTTT
CASDGGSTDTQYF
>TRBV14|TRBJ1-2|NA|NA
TGTGCCAGCAGCCCCCGGGGGGGGTCCTCTTATGGCTACACCTTC
CASSPRGGSSYGYTF
>TRBV5-1|TRBJ2-1|NA|TRBD2
TGCGCCAGCAGCTTGGGCAGCGGGGGGGCCCCTGAGCAGTTCTTC
CASSLGSGGAPEQFF